Listed below are T cell receptor beta chains from one sample, sequenced in a study of cytomegalovirus exposure and HLA in healthy donors. Profiling relied on immunoSEQ multiplex PCR, and the TCRdb table lists in-frame clones only, not all of them. In the table there are about 200,000 clones, almost 70% of which are singletons. Input material: PBMCs. The receptors originated from a man between 35 and 55 years old in good health and CMV-seropositive. Both conserved end residues are part of each CDR3. The D gene is left open where the match is weak. Expanded clones are given a class, and other clones once, few, many or no size at all.

clone size: .
D gene: TRBD2
J gene: TRBJ2-3
V gene: TRBV7-8
CDR3 protein: CASSYTERGNTDTQYF
CDR3 DNA: TGTGCCAGCAGCTATACAGAGCGGGGCAATACAGATACGCAGTATTTT

clone size: once
D gene: TRBD2
J gene: TRBJ2-7
V gene: TRBV6-5
CDR3 protein: CASKPLAGGLDEQYF
CDR3 DNA: TGTGCCAGCAAACCACTAGCGGGGGGTCTCGACGAGCAGTACTTC

clone size: .
D gene: TRBD2
J gene: TRBJ2-7
V gene: TRBV4-2
CDR3 protein: CASSPGGSSYEQYF
CDR3 DNA: TGTGCCAGCAGCCCCGGGGGGAGCTCCTACGAGCAGTACTTC

clone size: once
D gene: TRBD1
J gene: TRBJ2-7
V gene: TRBV4-1
CDR3 protein: CASSLDRGYEQYF
CDR3 DNA: TGCGCCAGCAGCCTGGACAGGGGTTACGAGCAGTACTTC

clone size: .
D gene: .
J gene: TRBJ2-5
V gene: TRBV5-1
CDR3 protein: CASSSALEGETQYF
CDR3 DNA: TGCGCCAGCAGTTCGGCCCTCGAGGGCGAGACCCAGTACTTC

clone size: .
D gene: .
J gene: TRBJ1-5
V gene: TRBV19
CDR3 protein: CASTPIEGYLQPQHF
CDR3 DNA: TGTGCCAGTACCCCCATTGAGGGTTATCTTCAGCCCCAGCATTTT

clone size: .
D gene: .
J gene: TRBJ1-2
V gene: TRBV2
CDR3 protein: CASSERPGLSLWSGYTF
CDR3 DNA: TGTGCCAGCAGTGAAAGGCCGGGACTGTCGCTATGGTCTGGCTACACCTTC

clone size: .
D gene: .
J gene: TRBJ1-1
V gene: TRBV19
CDR3 protein: CASSIALEAFF
CDR3 DNA: TGTGCCAGTAGTATCGCGTTGGAAGCTTTCTTT

clone size: .
D gene: TRBD1
J gene: TRBJ1-6
V gene: TRBV18
CDR3 protein: CASSPAGGSGSPLHF
CDR3 DNA: TGTGCCAGCTCACCAGCAGGGGGGTCGGGTTCACCCCTCCACTTT

clone size: .
D gene: TRBD1
J gene: TRBJ1-2
V gene: TRBV11-2
CDR3 protein: CASRSPGTGNYGYTF
CDR3 DNA: TGTGCCAGCAGGTCTCCCGGGACAGGGAACTATGGCTACACCTTC

clone size: .
D gene: .
J gene: TRBJ2-5
V gene: TRBV10-3
CDR3 protein: CAISRDGGETQYF
CDR3 DNA: TGTGCCATCAGTAGGGACGGGGGTGAGACCCAGTACTTC

clone size: .
D gene: TRBD1
J gene: TRBJ2-7
V gene: TRBV5-1
CDR3 protein: CASSRDRVLEQYF
CDR3 DNA: TGCGCCAGCAGCAGGGACAGGGTCCTCGAGCAGTACTTC

clone size: .
D gene: TRBD2
J gene: TRBJ2-7
V gene: TRBV14
CDR3 protein: CASSRLAGAGSYEQYF
CDR3 DNA: TGTGCCAGCAGCCGACTAGCGGGGGCGGGCTCCTACGAGCAGTACTTC

clone size: .
D gene: .
J gene: TRBJ1-2
V gene: TRBV10-3
CDR3 protein: CAISESGGGVRDYYGYTF
CDR3 DNA: TGTGCCATCAGTGAGTCTGGCGGAGGAGTTCGAGACTACTATGGCTACACCTTC

clone size: .
D gene: .
J gene: TRBJ2-2
V gene: TRBV19
CDR3 protein: CASSWRGLPHTGELFF
CDR3 DNA: TGTGCCAGTAGCTGGAGGGGACTGCCACACACCGGGGAGCTGTTTTTT

clone size: .
D gene: .
J gene: TRBJ1-5
V gene: TRBV7-8
CDR3 protein: CASSFLKPNQPQHF
CDR3 DNA: TGTGCCAGCAGCTTCTTAAAGCCCAATCAGCCCCAGCATTTT

clone size: few
D gene: TRBD1
J gene: TRBJ2-5
V gene: TRBV25-1
CDR3 protein: CASFDRVETQYF
CDR3 DNA: TGTGCCTCTTTCGACAGGGTTGAGACCCAGTACTTC

clone size: .
D gene: .
J gene: TRBJ1-1
V gene: TRBV11-3
CDR3 protein: CASSLLTGTEAFF
CDR3 DNA: TGTGCCAGCAGCTTACTGACGGGCACTGAAGCTTTCTTT

clone size: .
D gene: .
J gene: TRBJ1-1
V gene: TRBV6-1
CDR3 protein: CASSEEQGRFNTEAFF
CDR3 DNA: TGTGCCAGCAGTGAAGAGCAGGGGAGATTCAACACTGAAGCTTTCTTT

clone size: .
D gene: TRBD1
J gene: TRBJ1-4
V gene: TRBV9
CDR3 protein: CASSPGRGPGTASGEKLFF
CDR3 DNA: TGTGCCAGCAGCCCTGGGCGGGGTCCCGGGACAGCCAGCGGTGAAAAACTGTTTTTT

clone size: .
D gene: .
J gene: TRBJ1-4
V gene: TRBV6-1
CDR3 protein: CASSSQGNEKLFF
CDR3 DNA: TGTGCCAGCAGTTCGCAGGGAAATGAAAAACTGTTTTTT

clone size: .
D gene: TRBD1
J gene: TRBJ2-7
V gene: TRBV10-2
CDR3 protein: CASTHTGGRLGYEQYF
CDR3 DNA: TGCGCCAGCACTCATACAGGGGGCAGATTGGGATACGAGCAGTACTTC

clone size: .
D gene: .
J gene: TRBJ1-1
V gene: TRBV6-5
CDR3 protein: CASSYSIGGRGTEAFF
CDR3 DNA: TGTGCCAGCAGTTACTCGATTGGGGGCAGGGGCACTGAAGCTTTCTTT

clone size: few
D gene: .
J gene: TRBJ2-1
V gene: TRBV27
CDR3 protein: CASSWASGYNEQFF
CDR3 DNA: TGTGCCAGCAGCTGGGCTTCCGGATACAATGAGCAGTTCTTC

clone size: few
D gene: .
J gene: TRBJ1-4
V gene: TRBV5-1
CDR3 protein: CASSGGVPTNEKLFF
CDR3 DNA: TGCGCCAGCAGCGGAGGAGTCCCAACTAATGAAAAACTGTTTTTT

clone size: .
D gene: .
J gene: TRBJ2-2
V gene: TRBV5-1
CDR3 protein: CASSLVQGKNTGELFF
CDR3 DNA: TGCGCCAGCAGCTTGGTCCAGGGGAAAAACACCGGGGAGCTGTTTTTT

clone size: once
D gene: TRBD1
J gene: TRBJ2-5
V gene: TRBV15
CDR3 protein: CATSRGGQPSQETQYF
CDR3 DNA: TGTGCCACCAGCAGAGGGGGACAGCCAAGCCAAGAGACCCAGTACTTC

clone size: few
D gene: TRBD2
J gene: TRBJ2-1
V gene: TRBV19
CDR3 protein: CASSIGTSGPGWNEQFF
CDR3 DNA: TGTGCCAGTAGTATTGGGACTAGCGGGCCCGGATGGAATGAGCAGTTCTTC

clone size: .
D gene: TRBD1
J gene: TRBJ1-3
V gene: TRBV7-8
CDR3 protein: CASSLRAPGQGAGNTIYF
CDR3 DNA: TGTGCCAGCAGCTTAAGGGCGCCGGGACAGGGCGCGGGAAACACCATATATTTT

clone size: .
D gene: TRBD2
J gene: TRBJ2-1
V gene: TRBV5-1
CDR3 protein: CASSLGLAGGNEQFF
CDR3 DNA: TGCGCCAGCAGCTTGGGCCTAGCGGGCGGCAATGAGCAGTTCTTC

clone size: .
D gene: TRBD2
J gene: TRBJ2-7
V gene: TRBV6-5
CDR3 protein: CASSSLAGPYEQYF
CDR3 DNA: TGTGCCAGCAGTTCCCTAGCGGGGCCCTACGAGCAGTACTTC

clone size: .
D gene: .
J gene: TRBJ2-1
V gene: TRBV9
CDR3 protein: CASSVPPGSSYNEQFF
CDR3 DNA: TGTGCCAGCAGCGTACCCCCGGGGAGCTCCTACAATGAGCAGTTCTTC

clone size: .
D gene: TRBD1
J gene: TRBJ1-1
V gene: TRBV7-9
CDR3 protein: CASSFGQGNTEAFF
CDR3 DNA: TGTGCCAGCAGCTTCGGACAGGGGAACACTGAAGCTTTCTTT

clone size: once
D gene: .
J gene: TRBJ1-1
V gene: TRBV15
CDR3 protein: CATSRGPQNRVAEAFF
CDR3 DNA: TGTGCCACCAGCAGAGGTCCTCAAAACAGGGTCGCTGAAGCTTTCTTT

clone size: .
D gene: .
J gene: TRBJ1-6
V gene: TRBV5-1
CDR3 protein: CASSFDGTLSSYNSPLHF
CDR3 DNA: TGCGCCAGCAGCTTTGACGGGACACTCAGCTCCTATAATTCACCCCTCCACTTT

clone size: .
D gene: .
J gene: TRBJ2-7
V gene: TRBV28
CDR3 protein: CASSLRGGIYEQYF
CDR3 DNA: TGTGCCAGCAGTTTAAGGGGGGGGATCTACGAGCAGTACTTC

clone size: .
D gene: TRBD1
J gene: TRBJ1-1
V gene: TRBV7-2
CDR3 protein: CASSLTGGTEAFF
CDR3 DNA: TGTGCCAGCAGCCTAACAGGGGGTACTGAAGCTTTCTTT

clone size: .
D gene: .
J gene: TRBJ2-7
V gene: TRBV18
CDR3 protein: CASSPTRLRPAYEQYF
CDR3 DNA: TGTGCCAGCTCACCCACGCGGCTCCGGCCTGCCTACGAGCAGTACTTC

clone size: .
D gene: .
J gene: TRBJ1-1
V gene: TRBV5-1
CDR3 protein: CASSLRENTEAFF
CDR3 DNA: TGCGCCAGCAGCCTACGGGAGAACACTGAAGCTTTCTTT

clone size: .
D gene: .
J gene: TRBJ2-7
V gene: TRBV2
CDR3 protein: CASREGGFSGGPNEQYF
CDR3 DNA: TGTGCCAGCAGAGAGGGGGGGTTCAGTGGGGGCCCCAACGAGCAGTACTTC

clone size: .
D gene: TRBD1
J gene: TRBJ1-2
V gene: TRBV6-1
CDR3 protein: CACWELGGPYGYTF
CDR3 DNA: TGTGCCTGCTGGGAACTAGGGGGCCCCTATGGCTACACCTTC

clone size: .
D gene: .
J gene: TRBJ1-1
V gene: TRBV6-5
CDR3 protein: CASSTGLLAFF
CDR3 DNA: TGTGCCAGCAGTACAGGGCTGTTGGCTTTCTTT

clone size: .
D gene: .
J gene: TRBJ1-2
V gene: TRBV15
CDR3 protein: CATSREGGGYGYTF
CDR3 DNA: TGTGCCACCAGCAGAGAGGGGGGGGGCTATGGCTACACCTTC